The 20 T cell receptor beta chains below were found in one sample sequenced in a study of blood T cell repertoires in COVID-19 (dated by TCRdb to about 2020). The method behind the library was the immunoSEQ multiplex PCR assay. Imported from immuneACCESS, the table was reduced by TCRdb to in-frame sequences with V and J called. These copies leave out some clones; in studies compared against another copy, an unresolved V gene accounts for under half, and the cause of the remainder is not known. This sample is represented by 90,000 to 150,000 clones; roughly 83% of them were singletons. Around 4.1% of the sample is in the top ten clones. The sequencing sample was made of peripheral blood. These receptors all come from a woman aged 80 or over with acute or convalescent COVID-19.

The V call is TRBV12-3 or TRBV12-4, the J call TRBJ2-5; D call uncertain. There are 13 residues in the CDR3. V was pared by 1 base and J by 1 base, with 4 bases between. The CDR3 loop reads CASSLDSQETQYF. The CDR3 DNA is TGTGCCAGCAGTTTAGACAGCCAAGAGACCCAGTACTTC.

The CDR3 spells CASRKGPGQTTEAFF. CDR3 coding DNA: TGCGCCAGCCGTAAAGGACCGGGACAAACTACTGAAGCTTTCTTT. The V and J genes are TRBV5-1 and TRBJ1-1, with D perhaps matching TRBD1 (6 bases). The germline CDR1 and CDR2 sequences are SGHRS and YFSETQ. The CDR3 runs 15 residues. V lost 7 bases and J lost 5, with 21 bases in between.

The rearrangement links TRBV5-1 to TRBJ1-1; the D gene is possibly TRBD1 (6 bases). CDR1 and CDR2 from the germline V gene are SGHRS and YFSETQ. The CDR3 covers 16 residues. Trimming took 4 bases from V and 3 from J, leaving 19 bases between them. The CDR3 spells CASSLTGIGRDTEAFF. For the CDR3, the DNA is TGCGCCAGCAGCCTAACAGGGATTGGGAGGGACACTGAAGCTTTCTTT.

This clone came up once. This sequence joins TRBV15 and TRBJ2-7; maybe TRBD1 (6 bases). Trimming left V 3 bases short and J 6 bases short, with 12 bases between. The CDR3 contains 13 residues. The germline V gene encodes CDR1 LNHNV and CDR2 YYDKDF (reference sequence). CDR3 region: CATSRDSHREQYF. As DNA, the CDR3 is TGTGCCACCAGCAGGGACAGCCATCGCGAGCAGTACTTC.

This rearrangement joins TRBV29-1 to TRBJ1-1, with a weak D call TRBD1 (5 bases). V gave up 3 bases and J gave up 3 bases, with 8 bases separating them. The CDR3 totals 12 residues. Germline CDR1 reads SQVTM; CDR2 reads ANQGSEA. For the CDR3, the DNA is TGCAGCGTTGACTGGGGGGACACTGAAGCTTTCTTT. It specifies CSVDWGDTEAFF.

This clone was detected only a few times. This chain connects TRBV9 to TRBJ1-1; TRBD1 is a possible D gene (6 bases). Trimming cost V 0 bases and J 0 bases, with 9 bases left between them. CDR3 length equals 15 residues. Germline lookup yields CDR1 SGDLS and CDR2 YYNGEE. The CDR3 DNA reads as TGTGCCAGCAGCGTAGCGTACAGGGTGAACACTGAAGCTTTCTTT. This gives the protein CASSVAYRVNTEAFF.

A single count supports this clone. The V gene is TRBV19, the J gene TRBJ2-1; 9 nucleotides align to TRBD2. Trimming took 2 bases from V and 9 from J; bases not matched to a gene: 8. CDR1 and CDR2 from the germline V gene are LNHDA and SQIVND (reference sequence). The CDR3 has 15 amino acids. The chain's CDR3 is CASSIRAGGLGEQFF. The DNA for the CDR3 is TGTGCCAGTAGTATAAGGGCGGGAGGGCTTGGTGAGCAGTTCTTC. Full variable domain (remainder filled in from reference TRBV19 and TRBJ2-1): DGGITQSPKYLFRKEGQNVTLSCEQNLNHDAMYWYRQDPGQGLRLIYYSQIVNDFQKGDIAEGYSVSREKKESFPLTVTSAQKNPTAFYLCASSIRAGGLGEQFFGPGTRLTVL.

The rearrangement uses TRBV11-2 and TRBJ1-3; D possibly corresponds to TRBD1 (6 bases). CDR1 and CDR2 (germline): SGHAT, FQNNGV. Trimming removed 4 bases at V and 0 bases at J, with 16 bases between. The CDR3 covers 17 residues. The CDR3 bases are TGTGCCAGCAGCTCATACAGACAGGTTAGCTCTGGAAACACCATATATTTT. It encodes CASSSYRQVSSGNTIYF.

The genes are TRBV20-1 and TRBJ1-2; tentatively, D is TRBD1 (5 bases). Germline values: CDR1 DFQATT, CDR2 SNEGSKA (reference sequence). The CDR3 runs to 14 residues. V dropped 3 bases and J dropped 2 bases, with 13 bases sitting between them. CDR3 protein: CSASLQALNYGYTF. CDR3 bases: TGCAGTGCTAGTTTACAGGCGCTAAACTATGGCTACACCTTC.

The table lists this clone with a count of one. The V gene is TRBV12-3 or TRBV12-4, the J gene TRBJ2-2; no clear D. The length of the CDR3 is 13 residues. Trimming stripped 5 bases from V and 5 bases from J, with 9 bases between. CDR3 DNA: TGTGCCAGCAGTCCGAGAGCAACCGGGGAGCTGTTTTTT. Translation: CASSPRATGELFF.

The CDR3 nucleotides read TGTGCCACCACCTGGGGGGGTGACGAGACCCAGTACTTC. It is translated as CATTWGGDETQYF. This chain connects TRBV6-5 to TRBJ2-5, with TRBD2 identical over 7 bases. Germline V lookup: CDR1 MNHEY, CDR2 SVGAGI. V was pared by 10 bases and J by 5 bases, with 10 bases of the junction left unmatched. This CDR3 contains 13 residues.

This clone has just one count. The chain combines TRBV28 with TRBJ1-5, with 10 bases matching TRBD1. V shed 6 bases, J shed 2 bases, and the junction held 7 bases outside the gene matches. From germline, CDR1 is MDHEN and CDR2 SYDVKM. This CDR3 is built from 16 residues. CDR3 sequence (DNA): TGTGCCAGCAGCCGCCCGGGACAGGGGCGCAATCAGCCCCAGCATTTT. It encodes CASSRPGQGRNQPQHF.

The CDR3 reads CASSLQGGTNEKLFF. The CDR3 DNA reads TGCGCCAGCAGCTTGCAGGGGGGCACTAATGAAAAACTGTTTTTT. This chain joins TRBV5-1 and TRBJ1-4; 7 bases line up with TRBD1. CDR1 is SGHRS and CDR2 is YFSETQ in the germline V gene. CDR3 length: 15 residues. The ends lost 1 base at V and 2 bases at J; junction bases unmatched: 2.

Here the CDR3 reads CAWSMTGGDIPLHF. The CDR3 DNA sequence: TGTGCCTGGAGTATGACAGGGGGGGATATACCCCTCCACTTT. The rearrangement joins TRBV30 to TRBJ1-6, with 9 nucleotides matching TRBD1. The CDR3 is made up of 14 amino acids. V gave up 2 bases and J gave up 12 bases; unmatched junction bases: 8. CDR1 and CDR2 (germline): GTSNPN, SVGIG (reference sequence).

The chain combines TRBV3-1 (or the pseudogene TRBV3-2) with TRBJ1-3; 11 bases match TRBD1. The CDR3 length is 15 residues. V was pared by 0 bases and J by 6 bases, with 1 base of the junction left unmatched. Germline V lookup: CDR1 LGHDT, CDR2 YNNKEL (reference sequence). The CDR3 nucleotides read TGTGCCAGCAGCCAAGAGGACAGGGGGCAAAACACCATATATTTT. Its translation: CASSQEDRGQNTIYF.

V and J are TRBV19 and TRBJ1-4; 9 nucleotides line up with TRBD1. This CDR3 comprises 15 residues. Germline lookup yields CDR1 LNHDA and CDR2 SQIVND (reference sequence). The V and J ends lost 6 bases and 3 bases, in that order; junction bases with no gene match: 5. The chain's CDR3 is CASREQGAPNEKLFF. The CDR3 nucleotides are TGTGCCAGTAGGGAACAGGGGGCCCCTAATGAAAAACTGTTTTTT.

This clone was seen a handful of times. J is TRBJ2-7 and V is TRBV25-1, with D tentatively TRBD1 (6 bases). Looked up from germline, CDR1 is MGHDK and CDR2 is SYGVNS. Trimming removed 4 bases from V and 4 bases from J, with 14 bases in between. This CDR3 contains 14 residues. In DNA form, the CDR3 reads TGTGCCAGCAGTGGCCTAGGACAGAGTTACGAGCAGTACTTC. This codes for CASSGLGQSYEQYF.

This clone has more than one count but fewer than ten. The CDR3 loop is CATSRALQLNTGELFF. CDR3 sequence (DNA): TGTGCCACCAGCAGGGCTTTACAGCTGAACACCGGGGAGCTGTTTTTT. The chain links TRBV15 to TRBJ2-2; no firm D call. V dropped 3 bases and J dropped 1 base, with 12 bases sitting between them. The CDR3 runs to 16 residues. Per the germline V gene, CDR1 is LNHNV and CDR2 is YYDKDF (reference sequence).

The chain's CDR3 is CASSSRGGILYEQYF. CDR3 sequence (DNA): TGCGCCAGCAGCTCTCGCGGGGGGATATTATACGAGCAGTACTTC. V usage is TRBV5-1 and J usage is TRBJ2-7, with 8 bases aligning to TRBD2. Trimming took 3 bases from V and 4 from J; bases not matched to a gene: 9. The germline CDR1 and CDR2 sequences are SGHRS and YFSETQ. The CDR3 runs to 15 residues.

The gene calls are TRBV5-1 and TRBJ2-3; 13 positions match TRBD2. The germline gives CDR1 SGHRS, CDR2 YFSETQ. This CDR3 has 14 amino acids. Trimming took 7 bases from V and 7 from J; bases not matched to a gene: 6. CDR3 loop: CASRTSGRGNTQYF. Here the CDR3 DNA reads TGCGCCAGCCGTACTAGCGGGAGGGGAAATACGCAGTATTTT.